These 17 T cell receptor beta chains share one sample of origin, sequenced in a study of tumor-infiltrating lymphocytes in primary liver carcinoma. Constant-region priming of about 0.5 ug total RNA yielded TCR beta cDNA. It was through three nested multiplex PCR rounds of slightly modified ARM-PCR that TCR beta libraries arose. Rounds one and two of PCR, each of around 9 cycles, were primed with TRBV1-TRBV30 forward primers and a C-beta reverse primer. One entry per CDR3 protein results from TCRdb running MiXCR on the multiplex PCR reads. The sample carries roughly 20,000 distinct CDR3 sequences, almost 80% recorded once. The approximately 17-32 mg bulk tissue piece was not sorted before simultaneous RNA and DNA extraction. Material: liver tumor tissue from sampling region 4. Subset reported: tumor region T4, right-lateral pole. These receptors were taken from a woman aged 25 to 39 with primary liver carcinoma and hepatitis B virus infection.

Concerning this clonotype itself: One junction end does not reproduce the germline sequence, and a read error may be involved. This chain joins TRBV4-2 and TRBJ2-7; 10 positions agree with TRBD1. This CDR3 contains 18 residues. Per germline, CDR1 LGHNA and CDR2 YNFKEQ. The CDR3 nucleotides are TGTGCCAGTAGCCAGGAACACCTAGGACAGGGGGAACCGCGCGAGAAGTACTTC. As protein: CASSQEHLGQGEPREKYF.

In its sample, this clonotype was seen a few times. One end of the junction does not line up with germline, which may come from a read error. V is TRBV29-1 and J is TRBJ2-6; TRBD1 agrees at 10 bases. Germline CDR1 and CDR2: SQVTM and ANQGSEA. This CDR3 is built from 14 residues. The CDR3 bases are TGCAGCGTTGCGGGGGGGACAGGGGCCAACCTCCTGACTTTC. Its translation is CSVAGGTGANLLTF.

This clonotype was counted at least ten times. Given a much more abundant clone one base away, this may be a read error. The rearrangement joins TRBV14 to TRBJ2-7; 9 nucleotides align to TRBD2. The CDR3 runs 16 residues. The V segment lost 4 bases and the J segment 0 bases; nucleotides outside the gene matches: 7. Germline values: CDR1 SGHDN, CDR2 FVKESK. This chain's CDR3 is CASSRWASGTSYEQYF. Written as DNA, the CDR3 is TGTGCCAGCAGCCGGTGGGCTAGCGGGACCTCCTACGAGCAGTACTTC. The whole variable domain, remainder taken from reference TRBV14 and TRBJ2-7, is EAGVTQFPSHSVIEKGQTVTLRCDPISGHDNLYWYRRVMGKEIKFLLHFVKESKQDESGMPNNRFLAERTGGTYSTLKVQPAELEDSGVYFCASSRWASGTSYEQYFGPGTRLTVT.

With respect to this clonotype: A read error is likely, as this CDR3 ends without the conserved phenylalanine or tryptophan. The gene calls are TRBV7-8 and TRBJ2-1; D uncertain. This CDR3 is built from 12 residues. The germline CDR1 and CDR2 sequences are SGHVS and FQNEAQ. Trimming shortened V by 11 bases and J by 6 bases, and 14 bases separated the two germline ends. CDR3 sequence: CACNRTLNEQFL. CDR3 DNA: TGTGCCTGCAACCGCACTCTCAATGAGCAGTTCCTC.

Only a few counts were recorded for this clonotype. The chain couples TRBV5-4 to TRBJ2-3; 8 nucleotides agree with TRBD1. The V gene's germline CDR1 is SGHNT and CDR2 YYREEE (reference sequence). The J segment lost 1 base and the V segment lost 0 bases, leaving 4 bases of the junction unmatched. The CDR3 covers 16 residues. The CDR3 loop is CASSLEGRGRTDTQYF. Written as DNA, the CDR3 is TGTGCCAGCAGCTTGGAGGGCAGGGGGCGCACAGATACGCAGTATTTT.

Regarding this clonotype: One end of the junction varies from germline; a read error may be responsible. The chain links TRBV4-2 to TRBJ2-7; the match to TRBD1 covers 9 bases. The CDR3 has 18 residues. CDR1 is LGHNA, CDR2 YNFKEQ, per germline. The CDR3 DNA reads TGTCCCAGCAGCCAGGAACACCTAGGACAGGGGAGACCGCGAGAGCAGTACTTC. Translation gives CPSSQEHLGQGRPREQYF.

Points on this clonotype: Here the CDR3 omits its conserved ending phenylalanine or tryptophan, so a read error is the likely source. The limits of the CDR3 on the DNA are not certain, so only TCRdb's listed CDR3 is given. CDR3 in amino acids: CASSPDPQLNTGELFS. The V and J genes are TRBV11-2 and TRBJ2-2. Termini included, the CDR3 measures 16 amino acids. In germline, CDR1 is SGHAT, CDR2 FQNNGV.

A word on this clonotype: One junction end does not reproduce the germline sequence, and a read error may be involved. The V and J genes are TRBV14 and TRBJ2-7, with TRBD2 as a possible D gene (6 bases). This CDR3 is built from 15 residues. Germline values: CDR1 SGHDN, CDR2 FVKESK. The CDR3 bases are TGTGCCAGCAGCCAGGCGGCGGGAACTGAGTACGATCAGTACTTC. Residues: CASSQAAGTEYDQYF.

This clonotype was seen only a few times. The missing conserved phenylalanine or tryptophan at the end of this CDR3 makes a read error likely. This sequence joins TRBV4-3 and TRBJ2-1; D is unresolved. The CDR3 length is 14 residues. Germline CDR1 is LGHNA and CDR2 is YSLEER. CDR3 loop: CASSHTESVNEQFL. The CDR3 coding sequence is TGCGCTAGCAGCCACACAGAGTCGGTCAATGAGCAGTTCCTC.

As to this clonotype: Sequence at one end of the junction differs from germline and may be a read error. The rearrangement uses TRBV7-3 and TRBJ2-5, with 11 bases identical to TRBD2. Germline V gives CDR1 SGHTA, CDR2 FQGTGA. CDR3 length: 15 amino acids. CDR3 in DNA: TGTGCCAACAGCTCAACTAGCGGGAGTAAAGAGACCCTGTACTTC. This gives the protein CANSSTSGSKETLYF.

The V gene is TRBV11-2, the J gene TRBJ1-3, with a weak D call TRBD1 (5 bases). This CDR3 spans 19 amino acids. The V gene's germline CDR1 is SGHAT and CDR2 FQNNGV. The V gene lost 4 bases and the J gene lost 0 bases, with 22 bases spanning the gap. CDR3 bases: TGTGCCAGCAGCTCACGCCCGGACGGGGGAGCATACTCTGGAAACACCATATATTTT. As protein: CASSSRPDGGAYSGNTIYF.

As DNA, the CDR3 is TGTGCCAGCAGTTTAGGGGGAACTCTCTATGGCTACACCTTC. It yields the protein CASSLGGTLYGYTF. The gene calls are TRBV28 and TRBJ1-2, with TRBD1 as a possible D gene (5 bases). Germline values: CDR1 MDHEN, CDR2 SYDVKM. Trimming took off 2 bases at V and 4 bases at J, with 11 bases between the two ends. The CDR3 has 14 residues.

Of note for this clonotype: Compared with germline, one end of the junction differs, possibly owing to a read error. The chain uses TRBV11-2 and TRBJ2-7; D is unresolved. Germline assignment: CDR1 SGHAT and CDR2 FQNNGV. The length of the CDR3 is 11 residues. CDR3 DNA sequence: TGTGCCAGTAGTCCAGCAAGTGAGCACTACTTC. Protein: CASSPASEHYF.

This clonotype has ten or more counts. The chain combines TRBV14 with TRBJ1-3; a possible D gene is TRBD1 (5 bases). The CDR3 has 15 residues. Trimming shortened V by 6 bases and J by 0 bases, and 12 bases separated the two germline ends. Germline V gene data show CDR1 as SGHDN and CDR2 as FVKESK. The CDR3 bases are TGTGCCAGCAGTGGGATTGGGGCCTCTGGAAACACCATATATTTT. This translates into CASSGIGASGNTIYF.

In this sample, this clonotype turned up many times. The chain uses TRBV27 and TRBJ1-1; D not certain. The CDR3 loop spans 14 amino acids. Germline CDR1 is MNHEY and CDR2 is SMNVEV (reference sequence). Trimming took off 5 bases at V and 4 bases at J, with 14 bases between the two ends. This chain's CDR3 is CASSPYLSGTEAFF. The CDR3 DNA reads TGTGCCAGCAGTCCCTACCTAAGCGGCACTGAAGCTTTCTTT.

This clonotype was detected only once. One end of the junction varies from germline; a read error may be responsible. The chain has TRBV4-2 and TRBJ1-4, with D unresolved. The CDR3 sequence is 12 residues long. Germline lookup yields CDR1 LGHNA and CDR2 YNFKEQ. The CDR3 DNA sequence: TGTGCCATAAGCCAAGATAGGGAAAAACTGCTTTTT. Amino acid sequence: CAISQDREKLLF.

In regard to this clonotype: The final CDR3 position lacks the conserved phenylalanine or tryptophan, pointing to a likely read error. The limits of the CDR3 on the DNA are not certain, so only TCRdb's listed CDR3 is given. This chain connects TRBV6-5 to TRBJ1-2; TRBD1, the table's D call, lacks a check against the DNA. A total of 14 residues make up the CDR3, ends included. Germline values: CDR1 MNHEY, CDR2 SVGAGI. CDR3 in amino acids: CASSYNGQGSGYIL.